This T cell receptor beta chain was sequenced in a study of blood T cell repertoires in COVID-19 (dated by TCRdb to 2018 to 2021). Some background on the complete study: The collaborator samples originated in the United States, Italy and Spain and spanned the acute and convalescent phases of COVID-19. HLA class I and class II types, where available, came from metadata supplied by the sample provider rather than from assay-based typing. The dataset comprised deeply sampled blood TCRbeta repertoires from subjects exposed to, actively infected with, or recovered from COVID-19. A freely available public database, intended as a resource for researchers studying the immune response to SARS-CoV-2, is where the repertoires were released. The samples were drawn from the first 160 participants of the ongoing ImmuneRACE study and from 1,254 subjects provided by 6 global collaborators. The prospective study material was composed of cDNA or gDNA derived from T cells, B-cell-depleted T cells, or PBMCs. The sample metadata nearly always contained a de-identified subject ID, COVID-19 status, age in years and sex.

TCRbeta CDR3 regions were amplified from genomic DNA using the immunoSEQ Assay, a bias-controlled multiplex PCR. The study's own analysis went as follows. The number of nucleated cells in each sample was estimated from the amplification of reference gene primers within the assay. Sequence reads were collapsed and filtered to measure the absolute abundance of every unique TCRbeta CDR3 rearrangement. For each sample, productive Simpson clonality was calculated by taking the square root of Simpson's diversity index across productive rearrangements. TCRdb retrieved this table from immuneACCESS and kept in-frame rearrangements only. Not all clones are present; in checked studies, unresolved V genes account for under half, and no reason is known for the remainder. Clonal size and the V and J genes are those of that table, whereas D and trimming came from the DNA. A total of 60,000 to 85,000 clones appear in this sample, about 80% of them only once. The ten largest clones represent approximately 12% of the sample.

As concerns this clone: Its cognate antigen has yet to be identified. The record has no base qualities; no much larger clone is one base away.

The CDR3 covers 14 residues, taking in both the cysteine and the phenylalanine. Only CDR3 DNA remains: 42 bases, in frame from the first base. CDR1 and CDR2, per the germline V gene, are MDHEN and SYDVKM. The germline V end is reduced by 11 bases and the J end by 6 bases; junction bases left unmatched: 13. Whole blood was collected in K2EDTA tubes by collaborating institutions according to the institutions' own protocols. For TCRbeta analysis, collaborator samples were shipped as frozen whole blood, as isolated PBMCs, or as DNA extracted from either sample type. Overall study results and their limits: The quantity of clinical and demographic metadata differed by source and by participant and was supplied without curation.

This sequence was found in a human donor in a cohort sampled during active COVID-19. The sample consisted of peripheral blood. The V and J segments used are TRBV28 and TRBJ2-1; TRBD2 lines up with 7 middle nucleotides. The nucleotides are TGTGCCTCGGGGAGGGGCGGGAGTTTCAATGAGCAGTTCTTC. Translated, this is CASGRGGSFNEQFF. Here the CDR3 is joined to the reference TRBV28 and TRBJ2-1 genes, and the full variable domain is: DVKVTQSSRYLVKRTGEKVFLECVQDMDHENMFWYRQDPGLGLRLIYFSYDVKMKEKGDIPEGYSVSREKKERFSLILESASTNQTSMYLCASGRGGSFNEQFFGPGTRLTVL.